This T cell receptor beta chain was sequenced in a study of T cell responses to AZD1222 COVID-19 vaccine. For the study at large: Second-dose recipients at about 4 or about 12 weeks were treated as one pooled group.

This table comes from immunoSEQ multiplex PCR, and its TCRdb copy is limited to in-frame clones, with some not included. The sample shows just under 55,000 clones, more than 70% of them seen only once. V lost 4 bases and J 4 bases, leaving 16 bases between the germline ends. Germline assignment: CDR1 SQVTM and CDR2 ANQGSEA. This CDR3 comprises 14 residues. With regard to this clone: The target antigen is unknown.

Study observations and caveats: At baseline, just a handful of AZD1222 recipients tested seropositive. Sampling that yielded the repertoires occurred only after the peak T cell response.

The clonotype originates from an adult in good health. The sequenced sample was peripheral blood, obtained on day 0 of AZD1222 vaccination. This chain links TRBV29-1 with TRBJ1-1, with D possibly being TRBD1 (5 bases). The CDR3 loop is CSVAPGGSATEAFF. In DNA form, the CDR3 reads TGCAGCGTTGCCCCGGGGGGTAGTGCCACTGAAGCTTTCTTT.